Listed below are T cell receptor beta chains from one sample, sequenced in a study of blood T cell repertoires in COVID-19. Using immunoSEQ multiplex PCR, the repertoire was profiled, and TCRdb retains in-frame clones only, with some absent. The table has 93,000 or so clones, about 86% seen once. The specimen was peripheral blood. Receptors originate from a human donor in a cohort sampled during active COVID-19. CDR3s include the opening cysteine and the closing phenylalanine or tryptophan. The D gene is left open where the match is weak. The size of a clone is reported for some rows only, either as once, few or many, or as a class for expanded clones.

length,J,D,size,V,CDR3,DNA
14,TRBJ2-7,NA,NA,TRBV7-8,CASSFGNSFNEQYF,TGTGCCAGCAGCTTTGGCAACAGTTTCAACGAGCAGTACTTC
15,TRBJ1-2,NA,NA,TRBV5-6,CASSLRGTRGYGYTF,TGTGCCAGCAGCTTGCGTGGGACAAGGGGCTATGGCTACACCTTC
15,TRBJ1-2,TRBD1,NA,TRBV15,CATSRGGQGNAGYTF,TGTGCCACCAGCAGAGGGGGACAGGGTAATGCGGGCTACACCTTC
13,TRBJ1-6,NA,NA,TRBV19,CASSFLGSSPLHF,TGTGCCAGTAGTTTTTTGGGGAGTTCACCCCTCCACTTT
16,TRBJ2-3,TRBD2,NA,TRBV4-3,CASSQGSGVSTDTQYF,TGCGCCAGCAGCCAGGGTAGCGGGGTGTCCACAGATACGCAGTATTTT
14,TRBJ1-6,NA,NA,TRBV7-9,CASSLRQTNSPLHF,TGTGCCAGCAGCTTACGACAGACTAATTCACCCCTCCACTTT
14,TRBJ1-6,NA,NA,TRBV4-1,CASSPGSHNSPLHF,TGCGCCAGCAGCCCCGGGTCCCATAATTCACCCCTCCACTTT
15,TRBJ2-7,TRBD2,NA,TRBV5-1,CASSLGGWGTSVQYF,TGCGCCAGCAGCTTGGGGGGTTGGGGGACTAGCGTGCAGTACTTC
18,TRBJ2-1,TRBD2,NA,TRBV29-1,CSVEPPGSVWGGSNEQFF,TGCAGCGTTGAACCCCCAGGGTCGGTCTGGGGGGGGAGCAATGAGCAGTTCTTC
15,TRBJ2-7,NA,many,TRBV4-3,CASSQETGGSYEQYF,TGCGCCAGCAGCCAAGAAACTGGCGGGTCCTACGAGCAGTACTTC
17,TRBJ1-3,NA,NA,TRBV9,CASSALQGSGARNTIYF,TGTGCCAGCAGCGCACTACAGGGTTCTGGGGCGAGAAACACCATATATTTT
15,TRBJ1-1,NA,NA,TRBV9,CASSATRQMNTEAFF,TGTGCCAGCAGCGCCACGCGGCAGATGAACACTGAAGCTTTCTTT
16,TRBJ1-5,TRBD1,NA,TRBV27,CASSFYRADRDQPQHF,TGTGCCAGCAGTTTCTACCGCGCCGACAGGGATCAGCCCCAGCATTTT
17,TRBJ2-1,NA,NA,TRBV4-2,CASSGTSGAGPYNEQFF,TGTGCCAGCAGCGGAACCTCAGGAGCGGGCCCCTACAATGAGCAGTTCTTC